Reported below is one T cell receptor beta chain. This clone was counted only a few times. The antigen it binds to is not known. No base quality information exists; no much larger clone differs at one position. These data come from a study of blood T cell repertoires in COVID-19 (dated by TCRdb to 2018 to 2021). Describing the broader study: The collaborator samples originated in the United States, Italy and Spain and spanned the acute and convalescent phases of COVID-19. The material from the prospective study consisted of cDNA or gDNA derived from T cells, B-cell-depleted T cells, or PBMCs. The repertoires were released in a freely available public database intended as a resource for research on the immune response to SARS-CoV-2. Deeply sampled blood TCRbeta repertoires from subjects exposed to, actively infected with, or recovered from COVID-19 were included in the dataset. HLA class I and class II types, where available, came from metadata supplied by the sample provider rather than from assay-based typing. Samples were obtained from the ongoing ImmuneRACE study (first 160 participants) and from 1,254 subjects provided by 6 global collaborators. Nearly every sample came with metadata listing a de-identified subject ID, COVID-19 status, age in years and sex. What the study reported, not specific to this receptor: Clinical and demographic metadata were provided uncurated, with the amount varying by source and participant.

CDR1 and CDR2, per the germline V gene (reference sequence), are MNHEY and SMNVEV. The CDR3 measures 15 amino acids from cysteine to phenylalanine. The retained sequence is limited to the CDR3, 45 bases, with the frame set at the first base. V is reduced by 5 bases and J by 0 bases, leaving a spacing of 11 bases between them. TCRbeta CDR3 regions were amplified from genomic DNA by means of the immunoSEQ Assay, a bias-controlled multiplex PCR. The published analysis was carried out like this. The number of nucleated cells in each sample was estimated by amplification of reference gene primers within the assay. Sequence reads were collapsed and filtered to measure the absolute abundance of every unique TCRbeta CDR3 rearrangement. For each sample, productive Simpson clonality was calculated by taking the square root of Simpson's diversity index across productive rearrangements. TCRdb holds this immuneACCESS table with in-frame rearrangements only. Some clones are missing; in checked studies, unresolved V genes explain under half, and the rest has no known cause. Clonal size and the V and J genes are those of that table, whereas D and trimming came from the DNA. The sample yields 200,000 to 250,000 clones; roughly nine tenths were counted once. The top ten constitute over 3% of the sample.

Participants in the prospective study were enrolled through a virtual design, were aged roughly 18 to 100 years, and lived in some 24 United States geographic areas. In the prospective study, participants were assigned to cohorts based on the clinical history participants reported in a screening survey and a study questionnaire. In the prospective study, mobile phlebotomists collected whole blood, serum and a nasopharyngeal or oropharyngeal swab from each participant. Participants in the prospective study had the option to provide additional blood draws and questionnaires over a roughly two-month period. Before DNA extraction, prospective study blood samples were shipped either frozen or at room temperature.

This receptor was obtained from a young woman in a cohort exposed to, infected with or recovered from COVID-19 (not recorded which). The V gene is TRBV27 and the J gene is TRBJ2-1; a weak D assignment points to TRBD1 (6 bases agree). The sequencing input was PBMCs or T cells enriched from blood (not recorded which). The CDR3 reads as follows: CASSPTGSSYNEQFF. The DNA sequence reads TGTGCCAGCAGTCCTACAGGGAGCTCCTACAATGAGCAGTTCTTC.